The 5 T cell receptor beta chains listed next were all sequenced from one sample in a study of cytomegalovirus exposure and HLA in healthy donors. Primers for the PCR totalled 60 Vbeta and 13 Jbeta. TCRdb keeps only in-frame clones here, not all; method: immunoSEQ multiplex PCR. The sample consists of approximately 130,000 clones, over 70% of them appearing once. Sequencing was done on a sample of PBMCs. The receptors were gathered from a woman aged 45-65 years in good health and CMV-seropositive.

The chain uses TRBV7-9 and TRBJ1-2, with TRBD1 matching over 8 bases. The germline V gene has CDR1 SEHNR and CDR2 FQNEAQ (reference sequence). The CDR3 spans 14 residues. Trimming cost V 5 bases and J 1 base; bases outside gene matches: 3. The CDR3 nucleotides read TGTGCCAGCAGCATTGGACAGGGTAACTATGGCTACACCTTC. Its translation is CASSIGQGNYGYTF.

The chain links TRBV10-2 to TRBJ1-1; maybe TRBD1 (6 bases). CDR3 length: 13 residues. Trimming left V 4 bases short and J 1 base short, with 7 bases between. CDR1 is WSHSY and CDR2 is SAAADI in the germline V gene. Here the CDR3 DNA reads TGCGCCAGCAGTGCGACAGGGAACACTGAAGCTTTCTTT. Translating it yields CASSATGNTEAFF.

The gene calls are TRBV7-8 and TRBJ2-7, with 10 bases identical to TRBD2. The CDR3 spans 16 residues. CDR1 SGHVS and CDR2 FQNEAQ come from the germline V gene. The V and J ends lost 6 bases and 5 bases, in that order; junction bases with no gene match: 13. The CDR3 DNA sequence: TGTGCCAGCAGGGCCCCAGGGAGCGGGAGGGGTGACGAGCAGTACTTC. Its translation is CASRAPGSGRGDEQYF.

This chain joins TRBV6-1 and TRBJ2-2; 9 bases map to TRBD1. V trimming: 5 bases; J trimming: 0 bases; junction bases outside the gene matches: 1. Germline V gene lookup returns CDR1 MNHNS and CDR2 SASEGT. This CDR3 has 15 amino acids. CDR3: CASSRQGANTGELFF. In DNA form, the CDR3 reads TGTGCCAGCAGTCGACAGGGGGCGAACACCGGGGAGCTGTTTTTT.

The genes are TRBV4-1 and TRBJ2-3, with a weak D call TRBD2 (7 bases). The V and J ends lost 4 bases and 4 bases respectively, with 18 bases between them. Germline assignment: CDR1 MGHRA and CDR2 YSYEKL. The CDR3 is 16 residues long. Written as DNA, the CDR3 is TGCGCCAGCAGCCTCGCTTGGGGCGGGGGCTCAGATACGCAGTATTTT. Protein sequence: CASSLAWGGGSDTQYF.